The 6 T cell receptor beta chains reported below all come from one sample, sequenced in a study of response to subunit inactivated influenza vaccine. TCRdb independently ran MiXCR on the RT-PCR reads; one entry per CDR3 protein. The table includes roughly 570,000 distinct CDR3 sequences, 10% to 15% detected once. The sample was PBMCs from blood, taken roughly 46 days after vaccination. These receptors all come from a man aged 50 to 60 who received an inactivated influenza vaccine.

The rearrangement links TRBV7-2 to TRBJ2-3; possibly TRBD1 for D (8 bases). The CDR3 has 16 residues. Deletions cut 5 bases from V and 1 base from J, with 16 bases between. Per germline, CDR1 SGHTA and CDR2 FQGNSA. The CDR3 DNA is TGTGCCAGCAGCCTCCAGGGGGCGGGAGGCACAGATACGCAGTATTTT. Amino acids: CASSLQGAGGTDTQYF.

The chain couples TRBV7-2 to TRBJ2-5, with a tentative D call TRBD1 (5 bases). The germline V gene encodes CDR1 SGHTA and CDR2 FQGNSA. The ends were cut back, 5 bases at V and 2 bases at J, with 12 bases in the middle. This CDR3 is built from 14 residues. For the CDR3, the DNA is TGTGCCAGCAGCCCGGCCAGGGAACAAGAGACCCAGTACTTC. Translating it yields CASSPAREQETQYF.

J is TRBJ1-6 and V is TRBV5-4; a possible D gene is TRBD1 (6 bases). V lost 0 bases and J lost 9, with 16 bases in between. CDR3 size: 16 residues. Germline V lookup: CDR1 SGHNT, CDR2 YYREEE (reference sequence). The CDR3 sequence is CASSLDGGRSGSPLHF. The CDR3 nucleotides are TGTGCCAGCAGCTTGGATGGGGGCCGCTCTGGTTCACCCCTCCACTTT.

This clonotype has just a few counts. The chain uses TRBV6-1 and TRBJ2-5, with D hard to call. The CDR3 consists of 13 residues. Germline V gives CDR1 MNHNS, CDR2 SASEGT. Trimming shortened V by 8 bases and J by 1 base, and 11 bases separated the two germline ends. CDR3 in DNA: TGTGCCAGCGTCTTCAGCCTCCAAGAGACCCAGTACTTC. Protein product: CASVFSLQETQYF.

This clonotype was picked up a small number of times. The chain combines TRBV5-1 with TRBJ2-1, with 12 nucleotides matching TRBD2. V gave up 4 bases and J gave up 9 bases; unmatched junction bases: 11. The CDR3 totals 16 residues. Germline lookup yields CDR1 SGHRS and CDR2 YFSETQ. The CDR3 DNA sequence: TGCGCCAGCAGCCACGACGGACTAGCGGGACTGGCTGAGCAGTTCTTC. Translation: CASSHDGLAGLAEQFF.

The chain employs TRBV7-6 and TRBJ2-2; D unresolved. This CDR3 spans 16 amino acids. Germline CDR1 and CDR2: SGHVS and FNYEAQ. Trimming took 7 bases from V and 2 from J, leaving 17 bases between them. The DNA for the CDR3 is TGTGCCAGCATCTTGCCGTGGAGATCTAACACCGGGGAGCTGTTTTTT. Amino acids: CASILPWRSNTGELFF.